This T cell receptor beta chain was sequenced for a study of T-cell memory formation after mild COVID-19. Study context: TCR clusters were mostly donor specific.

The TCR alpha and TCR beta cDNA libraries, bearing sample barcodes and UMIs, were generated by 5'RACE using constant-segment primers. Using its own MiXCR run on the 5' RACE reads, TCRdb lists one record per CDR3 protein. There are a few hundred thousand distinct CDR3 sequences in the sample; around 27% occur only once, and roughly 12% lies in the top ten. The sequenced material came from PBMCs or a T cell subset sorted from them (not recorded which). This TCR was recovered from an adult woman who had mild COVID-19 (a few samples of this study predate the infection). Cell type and time point are not known.

CDR3 residues: CAIRAGARVETQYF. CDR3 nucleotide sequence: TGTGCCATCAGGGCGGGCGCAAGGGTGGAGACCCAGTACTTC. V usage is TRBV10-3 and J usage is TRBJ2-5, with D possibly being TRBD2 (5 bases). CDR1 and CDR2 from the germline V gene are ENHRY and SYGVKD. The V end lost 6 bases, the J end lost 5 bases, and 16 bases lay between the germline ends. The CDR3 has 14 residues.